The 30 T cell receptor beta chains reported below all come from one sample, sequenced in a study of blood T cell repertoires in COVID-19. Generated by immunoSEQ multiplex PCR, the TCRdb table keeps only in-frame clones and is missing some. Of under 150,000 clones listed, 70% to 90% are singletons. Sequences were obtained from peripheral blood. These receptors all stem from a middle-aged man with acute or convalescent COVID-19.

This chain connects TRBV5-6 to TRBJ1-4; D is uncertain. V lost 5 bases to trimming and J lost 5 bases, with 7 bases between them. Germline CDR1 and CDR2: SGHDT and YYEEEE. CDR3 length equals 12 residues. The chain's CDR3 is CASRGGNEKLFF. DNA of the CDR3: TGTGCCAGCAGGGGAGGGAATGAAAAACTGTTTTTT. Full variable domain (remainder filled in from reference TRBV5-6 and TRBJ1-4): DAGVTQSPTHLIKTRGQQVTLRCSPKSGHDTVSWYQQALGQGPQFIFQYYEEEERQRGNFPDRFSGHQFPNYSSELNVNALLLGDSALYLCASRGGNEKLFFGSGTQLSVL.

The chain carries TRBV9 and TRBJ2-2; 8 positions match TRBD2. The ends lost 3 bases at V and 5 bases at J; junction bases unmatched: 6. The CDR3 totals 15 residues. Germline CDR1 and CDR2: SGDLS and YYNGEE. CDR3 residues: CASSAPGGRTGELFF. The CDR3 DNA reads TGTGCCAGCAGCGCACCGGGGGGGCGTACCGGGGAGCTGTTTTTT. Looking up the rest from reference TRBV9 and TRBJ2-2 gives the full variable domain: DSGVTQTPKHLITATGQRVTLRCSPRSGDLSVYWYQQSLDQGLQFLIQYYNGEERAKGNILERFSAQQFPDLHSELNLSSLELGDSALYFCASSAPGGRTGELFFGEGSRLTVL.

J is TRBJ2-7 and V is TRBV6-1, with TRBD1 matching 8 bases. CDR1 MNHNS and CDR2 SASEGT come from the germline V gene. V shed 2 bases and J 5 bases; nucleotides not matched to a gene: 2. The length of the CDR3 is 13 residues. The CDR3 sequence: CASSETGGHEQYF. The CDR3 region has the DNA TGTGCCAGCAGTGAAACAGGGGGGCACGAGCAGTACTTC.

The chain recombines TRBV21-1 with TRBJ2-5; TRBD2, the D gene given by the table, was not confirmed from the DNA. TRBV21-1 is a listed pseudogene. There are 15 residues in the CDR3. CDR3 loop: CASSKAPRVGETQYF. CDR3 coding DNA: TGTGCCAGCAGCAAAGCCCCGAGGGTCGGAGAGACCCAGTACTTC.

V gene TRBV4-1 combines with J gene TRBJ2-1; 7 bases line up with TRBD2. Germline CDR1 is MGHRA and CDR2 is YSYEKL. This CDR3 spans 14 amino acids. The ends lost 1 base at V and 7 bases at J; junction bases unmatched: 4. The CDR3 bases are TGCGCCAGCAGCCAAGTGGCGGGGGTAAATGAGCAGTTCTTC. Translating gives CASSQVAGVNEQFF.

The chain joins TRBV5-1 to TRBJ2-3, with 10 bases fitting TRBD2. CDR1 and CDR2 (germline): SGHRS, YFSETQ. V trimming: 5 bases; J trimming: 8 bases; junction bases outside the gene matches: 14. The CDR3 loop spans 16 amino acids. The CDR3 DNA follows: TGCGCCAGCAGACCCACCGGGACTAGCGCTGGAATTACGCAGTATTTT. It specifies CASRPTGTSAGITQYF.

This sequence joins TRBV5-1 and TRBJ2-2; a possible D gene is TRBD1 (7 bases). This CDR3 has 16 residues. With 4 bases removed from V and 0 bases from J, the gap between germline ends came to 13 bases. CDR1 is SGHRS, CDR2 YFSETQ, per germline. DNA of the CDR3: TGCGCCAGCAGCGGCGGGACAGTCGCGAACACCGGGGAGCTGTTTTTT. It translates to CASSGGTVANTGELFF.

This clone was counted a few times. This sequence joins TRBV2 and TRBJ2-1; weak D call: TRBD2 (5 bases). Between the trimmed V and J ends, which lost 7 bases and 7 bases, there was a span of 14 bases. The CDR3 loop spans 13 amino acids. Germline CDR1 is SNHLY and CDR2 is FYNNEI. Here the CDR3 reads CASIATDQNEQFF. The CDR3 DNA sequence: TGTGCCAGCATAGCGACGGACCAGAATGAGCAGTTCTTC.

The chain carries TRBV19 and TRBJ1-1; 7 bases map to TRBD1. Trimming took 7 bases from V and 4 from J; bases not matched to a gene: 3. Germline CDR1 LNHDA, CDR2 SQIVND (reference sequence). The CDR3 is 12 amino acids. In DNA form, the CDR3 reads TGTGCCAGTAACTACAGGGGCACTGAAGCTTTCTTT. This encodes CASNYRGTEAFF. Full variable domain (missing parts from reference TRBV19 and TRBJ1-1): DGGITQSPKYLFRKEGQNVTLSCEQNLNHDAMYWYRQDPGQGLRLIYYSQIVNDFQKGDIAEGYSVSREKKESFPLTVTSAQKNPTAFYLCASNYRGTEAFFGQGTRLTVV.

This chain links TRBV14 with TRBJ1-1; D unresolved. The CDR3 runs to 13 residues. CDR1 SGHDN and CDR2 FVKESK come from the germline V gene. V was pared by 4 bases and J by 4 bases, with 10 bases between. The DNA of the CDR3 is TGTGCCAGCAGCCGACTCAGAGCCACTGAAGCTTTCTTT. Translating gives CASSRLRATEAFF.

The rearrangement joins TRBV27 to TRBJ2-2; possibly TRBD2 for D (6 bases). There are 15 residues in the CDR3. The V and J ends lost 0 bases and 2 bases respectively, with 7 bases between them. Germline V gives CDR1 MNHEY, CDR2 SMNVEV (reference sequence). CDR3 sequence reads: CASSLSGRNTGELFF. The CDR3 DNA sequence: TGTGCCAGCAGTTTATCCGGGAGAAACACCGGGGAGCTGTTTTTT.

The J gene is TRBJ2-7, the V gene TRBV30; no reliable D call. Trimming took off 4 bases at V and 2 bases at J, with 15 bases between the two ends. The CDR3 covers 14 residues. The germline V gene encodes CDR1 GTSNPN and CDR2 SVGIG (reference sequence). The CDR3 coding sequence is TGTGCCTGGACCAAAAACAGTGAAACCTACGAGCAGTACTTC. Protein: CAWTKNSETYEQYF.

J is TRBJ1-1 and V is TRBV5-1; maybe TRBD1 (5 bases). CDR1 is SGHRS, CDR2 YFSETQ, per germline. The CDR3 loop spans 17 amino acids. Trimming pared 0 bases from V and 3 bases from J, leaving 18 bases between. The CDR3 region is CASSLGLAGTFDTEAFF. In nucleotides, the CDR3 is TGCGCCAGCAGCTTGGGTTTGGCCGGGACTTTCGACACTGAAGCTTTCTTT.

CDR3 bases: TGTGCCACCCACGGCCAGGGACAGCCTCACTATGGCTACACCTTC. It encodes CATHGQGQPHYGYTF. This chain connects TRBV10-3 to TRBJ1-2; 7 bases align to TRBD1. Germline trimming cut 10 bases from V and 3 bases from J; bases unmatched to any gene: 14. Germline values: CDR1 ENHRY, CDR2 SYGVKD. The CDR3 runs to 15 residues.

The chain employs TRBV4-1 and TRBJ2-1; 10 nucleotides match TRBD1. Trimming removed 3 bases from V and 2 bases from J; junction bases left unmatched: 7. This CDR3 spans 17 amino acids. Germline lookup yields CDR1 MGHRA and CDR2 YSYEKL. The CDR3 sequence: CASSHERQGATYNEQFF. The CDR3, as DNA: TGCGCCAGCAGCCACGAAAGACAGGGGGCAACCTACAATGAGCAGTTCTTC.

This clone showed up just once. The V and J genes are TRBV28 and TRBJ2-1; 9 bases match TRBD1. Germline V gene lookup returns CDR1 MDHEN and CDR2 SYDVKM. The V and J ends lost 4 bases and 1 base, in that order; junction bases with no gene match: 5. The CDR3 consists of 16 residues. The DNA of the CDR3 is TGTGCCAGCAGTTGGTCCGGGACAGGGTCCTACAATGAGCAGTTCTTC. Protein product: CASSWSGTGSYNEQFF.

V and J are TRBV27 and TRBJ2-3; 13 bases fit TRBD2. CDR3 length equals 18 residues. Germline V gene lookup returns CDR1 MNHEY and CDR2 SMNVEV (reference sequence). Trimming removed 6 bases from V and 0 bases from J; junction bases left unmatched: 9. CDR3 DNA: TGTGCCAGCAGCAATCCGGGACTAGCGGGGTTTAGCACAGATACGCAGTATTTT. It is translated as CASSNPGLAGFSTDTQYF.

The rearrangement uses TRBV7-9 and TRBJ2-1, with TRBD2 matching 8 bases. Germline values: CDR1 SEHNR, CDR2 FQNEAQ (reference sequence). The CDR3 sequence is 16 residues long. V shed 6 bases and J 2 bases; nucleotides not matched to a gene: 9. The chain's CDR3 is CASRLGRGDAYNEQFF. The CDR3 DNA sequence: TGTGCCAGCAGGCTGGGGCGGGGGGACGCCTACAATGAGCAGTTCTTC.

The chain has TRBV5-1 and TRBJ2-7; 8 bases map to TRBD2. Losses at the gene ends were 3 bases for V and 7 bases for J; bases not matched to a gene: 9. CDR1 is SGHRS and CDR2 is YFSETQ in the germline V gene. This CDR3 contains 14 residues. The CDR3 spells CASSWGPTSGEQYF. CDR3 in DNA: TGCGCCAGCAGCTGGGGACCAACTAGCGGAGAGCAGTACTTC.

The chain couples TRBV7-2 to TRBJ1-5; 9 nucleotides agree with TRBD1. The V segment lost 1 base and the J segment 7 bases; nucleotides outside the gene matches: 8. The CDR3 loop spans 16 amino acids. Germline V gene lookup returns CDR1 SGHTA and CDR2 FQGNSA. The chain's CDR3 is CASSLVATGGGQPQHF. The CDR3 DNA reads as TGTGCCAGCAGCTTAGTCGCGACAGGGGGAGGCCAGCCCCAGCATTTT.

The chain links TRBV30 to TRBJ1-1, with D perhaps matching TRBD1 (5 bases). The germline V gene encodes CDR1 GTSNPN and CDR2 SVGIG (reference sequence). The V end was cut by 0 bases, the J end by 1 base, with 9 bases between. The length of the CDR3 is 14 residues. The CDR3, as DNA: TGTGCCTGGAGTGTGGCACAGGAGAACACTGAAGCTTTCTTT. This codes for CAWSVAQENTEAFF.

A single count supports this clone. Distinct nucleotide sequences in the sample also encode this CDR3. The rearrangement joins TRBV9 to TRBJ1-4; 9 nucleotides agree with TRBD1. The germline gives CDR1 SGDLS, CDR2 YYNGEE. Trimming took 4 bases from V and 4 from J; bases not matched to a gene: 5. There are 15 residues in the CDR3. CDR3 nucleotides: TGTGCCAGCAGCCCAAGGACAGGGGTTAATGAAAAACTGTTTTTT. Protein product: CASSPRTGVNEKLFF.

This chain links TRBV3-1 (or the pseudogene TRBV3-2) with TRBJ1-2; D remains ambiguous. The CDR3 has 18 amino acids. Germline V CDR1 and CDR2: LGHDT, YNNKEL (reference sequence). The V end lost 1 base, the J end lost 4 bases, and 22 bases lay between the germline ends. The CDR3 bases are TGTGCCAGCAGCCAAGCCTTCGGGTTCGACGGCAGTCTCTATGGCTACACCTTC. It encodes CASSQAFGFDGSLYGYTF.

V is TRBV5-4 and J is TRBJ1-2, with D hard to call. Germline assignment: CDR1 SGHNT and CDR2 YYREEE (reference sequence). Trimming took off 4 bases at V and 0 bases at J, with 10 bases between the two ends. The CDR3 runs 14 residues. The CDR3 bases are TGTGCCAGCAGCACACAAACCTCTAACTATGGCTACACCTTC. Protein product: CASSTQTSNYGYTF.

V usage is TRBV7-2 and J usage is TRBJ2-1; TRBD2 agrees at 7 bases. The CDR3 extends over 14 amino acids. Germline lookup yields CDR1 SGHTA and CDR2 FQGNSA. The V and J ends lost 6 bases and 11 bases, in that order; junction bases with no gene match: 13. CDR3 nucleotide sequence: TGTGCCAGCAGTCCGGGACTATCCGTCCCTAAGCAGTTCTTC. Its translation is CASSPGLSVPKQFF.

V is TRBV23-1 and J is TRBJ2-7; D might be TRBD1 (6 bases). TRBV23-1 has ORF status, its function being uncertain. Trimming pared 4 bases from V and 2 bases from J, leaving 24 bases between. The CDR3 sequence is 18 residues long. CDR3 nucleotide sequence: TGCGCCAGCAGTCCCCCGGGACAAAGTAGTCCGCAACCCTACGAGCAGTACTTC. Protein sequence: CASSPPGQSSPQPYEQYF.

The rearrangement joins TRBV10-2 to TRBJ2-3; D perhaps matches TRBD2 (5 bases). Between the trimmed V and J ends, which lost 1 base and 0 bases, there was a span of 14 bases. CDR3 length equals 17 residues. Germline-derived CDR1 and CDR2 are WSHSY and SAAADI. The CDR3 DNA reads TGCGCCAGCAGTGAGTACAAGGCGGGTACTAGCACAGATACGCAGTATTTT. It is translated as CASSEYKAGTSTDTQYF.

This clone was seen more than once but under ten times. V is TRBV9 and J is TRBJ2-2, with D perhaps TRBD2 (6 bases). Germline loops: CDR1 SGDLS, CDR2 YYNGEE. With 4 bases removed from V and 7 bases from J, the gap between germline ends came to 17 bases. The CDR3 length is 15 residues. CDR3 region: CASSPRLGSGGELFF. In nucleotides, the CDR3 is TGTGCCAGCAGCCCCCGACTAGGATCCGGCGGGGAGCTGTTTTTT.

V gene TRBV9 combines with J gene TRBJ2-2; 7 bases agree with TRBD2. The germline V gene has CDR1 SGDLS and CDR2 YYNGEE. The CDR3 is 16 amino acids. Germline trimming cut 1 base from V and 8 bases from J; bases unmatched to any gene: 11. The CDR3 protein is CASSVMGTISPGELFF. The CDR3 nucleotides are TGTGCCAGCAGCGTAATGGGGACTATTTCCCCGGGGGAGCTGTTTTTT.

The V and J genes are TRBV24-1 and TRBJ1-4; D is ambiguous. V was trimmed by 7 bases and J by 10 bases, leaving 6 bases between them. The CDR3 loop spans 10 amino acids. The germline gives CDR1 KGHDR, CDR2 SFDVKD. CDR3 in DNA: TGTGCCACCAGGGCGGGAAAACTGTTTTTT. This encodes CATRAGKLFF.